Each of the 25 T cell receptor beta chains below was sequenced from the same sample in a study of T cell responses to AZD1222 COVID-19 vaccine. Measured with immunoSEQ multiplex PCR; TCRdb has only the in-frame clones, and not every one. The sample carries about 160,000 clones, 80% to 90% recorded once. The source material was peripheral blood, sampled on day 0 of AZD1222 vaccination. The receptor set was obtained from an adult in good health.

This chain connects TRBV19 to TRBJ2-6; TRBD1 agrees at 7 bases. Germline V gene data show CDR1 as LNHDA and CDR2 as SQIVND (reference sequence). Trimming cost V 3 bases and J 2 bases; bases outside gene matches: 7. The CDR3 sequence is 17 residues long. CDR3 bases: TGTGCCAGTAGTATGAGGACAGGAATGGCTGGGGCCAACGTCCTGACTTTC. Its protein is CASSMRTGMAGANVLTF.

V gene TRBV6-5 combines with J gene TRBJ2-7, with D maybe TRBD1 (6 bases). The V end was cut by 7 bases, the J end by 3 bases, with 19 bases between. The CDR3 loop spans 15 amino acids. Germline CDR1 and CDR2: MNHEY and SVGAGI. The DNA of the CDR3 is TGTGCCAGCACCCCCCTAGTCGGACAGAACTACGAGCAGTACTTC. Protein sequence: CASTPLVGQNYEQYF.

The chain uses TRBV20-1 and TRBJ2-3; D unresolved. V lost 1 base to trimming and J lost 6 bases, with 5 bases between them. The germline gives CDR1 DFQATT, CDR2 SNEGSKA (reference sequence). CDR3 length: 11 residues. Written as DNA, the CDR3 is TGCAGTGCTAGAGGCAGGGATACGCAGTATTTT. It is translated as CSARGRDTQYF.

The J gene is TRBJ1-2, the V gene TRBV27, with a tentative D call TRBD1 (5 bases). Deletions cut 8 bases from V and 0 bases from J, with 10 bases between. The germline gives CDR1 MNHEY, CDR2 SMNVEV (reference sequence). This CDR3 spans 13 amino acids. This CDR3 is CASGTATNYGYTF. The CDR3 region has the DNA TGTGCCAGCGGGACGGCGACTAACTATGGCTACACCTTC.

The V gene is TRBV3-1 (or the pseudogene TRBV3-2), the J gene TRBJ2-2; D possibly corresponds to TRBD2 (6 bases). Deletions cut 0 bases from V and 5 bases from J, with 16 bases between. CDR1 LGHDT and CDR2 YNNKEL come from the germline V gene (reference sequence). This CDR3 spans 17 amino acids. The DNA of the CDR3 is TGTGCCAGCAGCCAAGATCGAGGTGAGGGGAGGACCGGGGAGCTGTTTTTT. Translated, it gives CASSQDRGEGRTGELFF.

The count of this clone is one. The chain recombines TRBV14 with TRBJ2-1; 9 bases map to TRBD2. The CDR3 totals 19 residues. V was pared by 2 bases and J by 3 bases, with 14 bases of the junction left unmatched. The germline V gene has CDR1 SGHDN and CDR2 FVKESK. This chain's CDR3 is CASSQSYISGRNLYNEQFF. CDR3 nucleotide sequence: TGTGCCAGCAGCCAAAGCTATATAAGCGGGAGGAACCTCTACAATGAGCAGTTCTTC.

In DNA, the CDR3 is TGTGCCAGCAGCTCCGTCGGAGGAAAACTGTTTTTT. It translates to CASSSVGGKLFF. The rearrangement links TRBV7-6 to TRBJ1-4; no reliable D call. V lost 4 bases, J lost 10 bases, and 10 bases lay in between. CDR3 length: 12 residues. Germline loops: CDR1 SGHVS, CDR2 FNYEAQ.

V is TRBV30 and J is TRBJ1-1; the D is unclear. Germline V lookup: CDR1 GTSNPN, CDR2 SVGIG (reference sequence). The CDR3 totals 11 residues. V lost 1 base and J 4 bases, leaving 4 bases between the germline ends. CDR3 DNA sequence: TGTGCCTGGAGTGGCCCCACTGAAGCTTTCTTT. The encoded protein is CAWSGPTEAFF.

The chain employs TRBV19 and TRBJ2-7, with 7 nucleotides matching TRBD2. CDR1 and CDR2 (germline): LNHDA, SQIVND (reference sequence). V lost 5 bases to trimming and J lost 2 bases; unmatched junction nucleotides: 18. The length of the CDR3 is 18 residues. As DNA, the CDR3 is TGTGCCAGTAGTGGGGACCTAAGGTTTCCTAGCGGAGCCTACGAGCAGTACTTC. It yields the protein CASSGDLRFPSGAYEQYF.

The V gene is TRBV2, the J gene TRBJ2-1, with TRBD2 identical over 9 bases. The V gene end was trimmed by 3 bases and the J gene end by 5 bases; junction bases not matched to a gene: 11. Per germline, CDR1 SNHLY and CDR2 FYNNEI. The CDR3 extends over 17 amino acids. The CDR3 nucleotides read TGTGCCAGCAGTGAGTTCCTCCGGCTAGCGGGACACAATGAGCAGTTCTTC. This translates into CASSEFLRLAGHNEQFF. The complete variable domain, with remaining parts taken from reference TRBV2 and TRBJ2-1, reads EPEVTQTPSHQVTQMGQEVILRCVPISNHLYFYWYRQILGQKVEFLVSFYNNEISEKSEIFDDQFSVERPDGSNFTLKIRSTKLEDSAMYFCASSEFLRLAGHNEQFFGPGTRLTVL.

This clone occurred once. The chain uses TRBV7-8 and TRBJ1-5, with D maybe TRBD1 (5 bases). V was trimmed by 1 base and J by 3 bases, leaving 16 bases between them. Germline V gives CDR1 SGHVS, CDR2 FQNEAQ. This CDR3 contains 17 residues. The CDR3 coding sequence is TGTGCCAGCAGCTTAGGTCTAGCTCCGGGACCCAATCAGCCCCAGCATTTT. Protein sequence: CASSLGLAPGPNQPQHF.

The chain combines TRBV2 with TRBJ1-4; no clear D. Germline values: CDR1 SNHLY, CDR2 FYNNEI. The V end was cut by 11 bases, the J end by 5 bases, with 9 bases between. CDR3 length: 11 amino acids. CDR3 nucleotides: TGTGCCGGCGGAAGGAATGAAAAACTGTTTTTT. This translates into CAGGRNEKLFF.

The V gene is TRBV29-1, the J gene TRBJ2-3, with D perhaps matching TRBD2 (6 bases). Trimming took off 4 bases at V and 3 bases at J, with 14 bases between the two ends. Looked up from germline, CDR1 is SQVTM and CDR2 is ANQGSEA. This CDR3 spans 14 amino acids. CDR3 bases: TGCAGCGTTGCCTCCGGAGGGGCAACAGATACGCAGTATTTT. Amino acids: CSVASGGATDTQYF.

The gene calls are TRBV3-1 (or the pseudogene TRBV3-2) and TRBJ1-5; unclear D gene. Looked up from germline, CDR1 is LGHDT and CDR2 is YNNKEL (reference sequence). The CDR3 is 13 residues long. The V and J ends lost 0 bases and 5 bases respectively, with 5 bases between them. The CDR3 region is CASSQDGHQPQHF. Here the CDR3 DNA reads TGTGCCAGCAGCCAAGACGGTCATCAGCCCCAGCATTTT.

The chain has TRBV18 and TRBJ1-5; 7 nucleotides match TRBD1. This CDR3 is built from 13 residues. V gave up 4 bases and J gave up 5 bases; unmatched junction bases: 2. Germline V gene sequence: CDR1 KGHSH, CDR2 LQKENI. The CDR3 spells CASSQGADQPQHF. As DNA, the CDR3 is TGTGCCAGCTCACAGGGGGCAGATCAGCCCCAGCATTTT.

The count of this clone is one. The chain links TRBV28 to TRBJ1-4; tentative D call: TRBD1 (5 bases). Germline CDR1 and CDR2: MDHEN and SYDVKM. V lost 2 bases and J lost 8, with 12 bases in between. CDR3 length equals 14 residues. The CDR3 DNA reads TGTGCCAGCAGTTTAGGGCAGGGTCGCGAAAAACTGTTTTTT. The encoded protein is CASSLGQGREKLFF.

The V call is TRBV12-3 or TRBV12-4, the J call TRBJ2-3, with D maybe TRBD2 (5 bases). V gave up 3 bases and J gave up 10 bases, with 11 bases separating them. The CDR3 runs 12 residues. CDR3 residues: CASSFGEGPQYF. CDR3 in DNA: TGTGCCAGCAGTTTCGGTGAGGGTCCGCAGTATTTT.

The rearrangement uses TRBV29-1 and TRBJ1-5; the match to TRBD1 covers 10 bases. The CDR3 totals 13 residues. Germline V gene sequence: CDR1 SQVTM, CDR2 ANQGSEA. V dropped 6 bases and J dropped 4; count of bases not matched to a gene: 3. DNA of the CDR3: TGCAGCGTGGGACAGGGGATGAATCAGCCCCAGCATTTT. Translated: CSVGQGMNQPQHF.

This chain joins TRBV7-2 and TRBJ1-2, with D tentatively TRBD1 (5 bases). The CDR3 extends over 14 amino acids. Trimming took 5 bases from V and 2 from J, leaving 12 bases between them. In germline, CDR1 is SGHTA, CDR2 FQGNSA. The DNA for the CDR3 is TGTGCCAGCAGCCCCGCGCGGGGGAACTATGGCTACACCTTC. Translation gives CASSPARGNYGYTF.

This clone was recorded at least ten times. The gene calls are TRBV6-1 and TRBJ1-1; 7 nucleotides line up with TRBD1. The CDR3 covers 16 residues. V shed 2 bases, J shed 2 bases, and the junction held 8 bases outside the gene matches. The germline CDR1 and CDR2 sequences are MNHNS and SASEGT. The CDR3 DNA is TGTGCCAGCAGTGAATCCCCCGCAGGGGGAAACACTGAAGCTTTCTTT. Protein sequence: CASSESPAGGNTEAFF.

A remark on this clone: Other DNA sequences in the sample encode the same CDR3. The rearrangement links TRBV28 to TRBJ2-1; D unclear. This CDR3 region has 12 residues. Germline V lookup: CDR1 MDHEN, CDR2 SYDVKM. The V gene lost 5 bases and the J gene lost 4 bases, with 6 bases spanning the gap. The CDR3: CASSQSYNEQFF. DNA of the CDR3: TGTGCCAGCAGTCAGAGTTACAATGAGCAGTTCTTC.

V is TRBV5-6 and J is TRBJ1-1; 8 positions agree with TRBD1. Trimming at V came to 4 bases and at J to 10 bases, leaving 9 bases not matched to a gene. The CDR3 is made up of 13 amino acids. CDR1 SGHDT and CDR2 YYEEEE come from the germline V gene. The CDR3 reads CASSRGQADAAFF. CDR3 bases: TGTGCCAGCAGCAGGGGACAGGCTGATGCAGCTTTCTTT.

The chain uses TRBV5-1 and TRBJ2-7; 9 nucleotides agree with TRBD1. This CDR3 is 14 amino acids long. The ends lost 3 bases at V and 3 bases at J; junction bases unmatched: 4. Looked up from germline, CDR1 is SGHRS and CDR2 is YFSETQ. The CDR3 protein is CASSYGQGYYEQYF. CDR3 bases: TGCGCCAGCAGCTACGGACAGGGGTACTACGAGCAGTACTTC.

The chain is built from TRBV4-3 and TRBJ1-5, with D uncertain. There are 15 residues in the CDR3. Trimming took 0 bases from V and 5 from J, leaving 11 bases between them. Germline V gene data show CDR1 as LGHNA and CDR2 as YSLEER. In nucleotides, the CDR3 is TGCGCCAGCAGCCAAGAGGCCAGAGCGGATCAGCCCCAGCATTTT. It specifies CASSQEARADQPQHF.

V and J are TRBV5-6 and TRBJ1-1, with 9 bases that match TRBD1. The CDR3 covers 15 residues. CDR1 is SGHDT and CDR2 is YYEEEE in the germline V gene. The junction had 7 bases not matched to a gene; V was cut back by 3 bases and J by 4 bases. CDR3 loop: CASSYAGTGSTEAFF. The CDR3 DNA follows: TGTGCCAGCAGCTATGCCGGGACAGGGTCCACTGAAGCTTTCTTT.